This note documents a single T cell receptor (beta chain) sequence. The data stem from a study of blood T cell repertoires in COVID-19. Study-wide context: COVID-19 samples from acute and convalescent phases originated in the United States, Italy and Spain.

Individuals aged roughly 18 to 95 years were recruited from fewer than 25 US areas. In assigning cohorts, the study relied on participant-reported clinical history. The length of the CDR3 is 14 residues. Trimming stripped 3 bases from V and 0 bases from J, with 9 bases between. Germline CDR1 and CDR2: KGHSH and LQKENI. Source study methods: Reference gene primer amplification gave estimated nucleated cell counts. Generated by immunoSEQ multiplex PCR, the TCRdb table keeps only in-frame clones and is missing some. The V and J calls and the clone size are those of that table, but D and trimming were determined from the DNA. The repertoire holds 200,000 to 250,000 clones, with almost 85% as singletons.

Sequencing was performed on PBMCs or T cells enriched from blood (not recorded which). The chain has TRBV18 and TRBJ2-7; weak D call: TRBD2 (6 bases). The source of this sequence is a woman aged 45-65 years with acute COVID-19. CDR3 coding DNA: TGTGCCAGCTCACCGGGGGGTAGCTCCTACGAGCAGTACTTC. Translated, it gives CASSPGGSSYEQYF.